The present T cell receptor (beta chain) was sequenced within a study of regulatory T cells in long-lasting Graves disease. The V end was cut by 1 base, the J end by 3 bases, with 13 bases between. This CDR3 is 15 amino acids long. To make TCR beta libraries, researchers used iRepertoire HTBI primers and Arm-PCR of CDR3 regions. TCRdb redid the calling of the multiplex PCR reads with MiXCR, one entry per CDR3 protein. This sample yields 200,000 to 250,000 distinct CDR3 sequences, of which just over 20% are seen a single time; about 14% belongs to the top ten. Concerning this clonotype: Its antigen is undetermined.

Study findings and constraints: Comparison showed that persistent patients shared more public clonotypes (about 2,600) than new patients (over 950). TCR diversity was lower in persistent Graves' patients than in newly diagnosed ones.

Time point given: newly diagnosed GD, antithyroid drugs for less than 3 months. With RNA extracted from PBMCs as input, the TCR library was made. The sample consisted of peripheral blood mononuclear cells (PBMCs), taken at new diagnosis, from a patient treated with antithyroid drugs. The TCR originated in a female donor with Graves disease. V is TRBV12-3 or TRBV12-4 and J is TRBJ2-7, with D perhaps TRBD2 (5 bases). The DNA for the CDR3 is TGTGCCAGCAGTTTAGAGACTAACCACTACTACGAGCAGTACTTC. Its translation: CASSLETNHYYEQYF.